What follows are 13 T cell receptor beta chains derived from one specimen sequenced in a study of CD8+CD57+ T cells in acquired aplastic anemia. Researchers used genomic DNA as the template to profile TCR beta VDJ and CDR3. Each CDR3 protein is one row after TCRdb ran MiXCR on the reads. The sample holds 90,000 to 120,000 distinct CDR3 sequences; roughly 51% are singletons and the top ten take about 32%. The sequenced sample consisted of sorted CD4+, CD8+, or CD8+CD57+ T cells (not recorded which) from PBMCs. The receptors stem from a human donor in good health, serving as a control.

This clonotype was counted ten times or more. CDR3 amino acids: CASSALGPLDSPLHF. The CDR3 coding sequence is TGTGCCAGCAGCGCCCTTGGACCTTTGGATTCACCCCTCCACTTT. The chain is built from TRBV9 and TRBJ1-6; D ambiguous. The CDR3 sequence is 15 residues long. CDR1 is SGDLS and CDR2 is YYNGEE in the germline V gene. V was pared by 3 bases and J by 8 bases, with 15 bases between.

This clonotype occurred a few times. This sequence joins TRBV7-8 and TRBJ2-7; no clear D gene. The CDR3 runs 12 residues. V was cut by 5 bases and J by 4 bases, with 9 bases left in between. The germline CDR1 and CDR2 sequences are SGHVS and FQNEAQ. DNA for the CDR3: TGTGCCAGCAGCCCCGGATTTTACGAGCAGTACTTC. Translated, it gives CASSPGFYEQYF.

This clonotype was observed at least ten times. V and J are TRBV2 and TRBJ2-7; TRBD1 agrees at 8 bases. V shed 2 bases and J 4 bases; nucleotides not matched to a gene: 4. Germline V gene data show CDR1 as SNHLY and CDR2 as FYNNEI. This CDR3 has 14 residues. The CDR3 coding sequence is TGTGCCAGCAGTGAAACAGGGGGTGGGTACGAGCAGTACTTC. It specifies CASSETGGGYEQYF. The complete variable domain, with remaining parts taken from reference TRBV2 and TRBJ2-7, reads EPEVTQTPSHQVTQMGQEVILRCVPISNHLYFYWYRQILGQKVEFLVSFYNNEISEKSEIFDDQFSVERPDGSNFTLKIRSTKLEDSAMYFCASSETGGGYEQYFGPGTRLTVT.

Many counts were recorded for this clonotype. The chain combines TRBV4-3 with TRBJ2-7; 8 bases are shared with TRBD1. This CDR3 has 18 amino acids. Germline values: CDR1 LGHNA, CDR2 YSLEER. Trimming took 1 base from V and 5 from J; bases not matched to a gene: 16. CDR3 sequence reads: CASSQVDIGAGGADEQYF. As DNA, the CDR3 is TGCGCCAGCAGCCAAGTGGATATTGGAGCAGGGGGCGCGGACGAGCAGTACTTC.

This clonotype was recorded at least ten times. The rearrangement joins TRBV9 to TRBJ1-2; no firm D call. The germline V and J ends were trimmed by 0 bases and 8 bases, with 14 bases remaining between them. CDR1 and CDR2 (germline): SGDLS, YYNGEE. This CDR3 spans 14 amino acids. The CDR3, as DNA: TGTGCCAGCAGCGTAGAATCGCGCGGCGGGGGCTACACCTTC. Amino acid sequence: CASSVESRGGGYTF.

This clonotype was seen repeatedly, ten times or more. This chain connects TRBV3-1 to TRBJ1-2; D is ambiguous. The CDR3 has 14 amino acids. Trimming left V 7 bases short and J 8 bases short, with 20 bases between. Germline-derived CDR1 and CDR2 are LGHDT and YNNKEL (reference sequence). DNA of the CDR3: TGTGCCAGCACCCCCAAATTGGGGTGGGAAGGCTACACCTTC. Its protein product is CASTPKLGWEGYTF.

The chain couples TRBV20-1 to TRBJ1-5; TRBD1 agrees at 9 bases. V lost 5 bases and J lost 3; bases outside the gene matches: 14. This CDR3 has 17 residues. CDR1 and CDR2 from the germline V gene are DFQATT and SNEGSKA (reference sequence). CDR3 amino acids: CSARRKGTGSFNQPQHF. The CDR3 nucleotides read TGCAGTGCTCGTAGGAAGGGGACAGGGTCTTTCAATCAGCCCCAGCATTTT.

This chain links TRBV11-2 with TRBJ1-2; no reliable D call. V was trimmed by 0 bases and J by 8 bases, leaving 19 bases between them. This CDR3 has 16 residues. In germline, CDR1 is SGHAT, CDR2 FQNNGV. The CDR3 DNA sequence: TGTGCCAGCAGCTTAGATCCCGGCCCCAGCCTGTTGGGCTACACCTTC. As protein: CASSLDPGPSLLGYTF. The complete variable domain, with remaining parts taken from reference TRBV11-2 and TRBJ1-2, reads EAGVAQSPRYKIIEKRQSVAFWCNPISGHATLYWYQQILGQGPKLLIQFQNNGVVDDSQLPKDRFSAERLKGVDSTLKIQPAKLEDSAVYLCASSLDPGPSLLGYTFGSGTRLTVV.

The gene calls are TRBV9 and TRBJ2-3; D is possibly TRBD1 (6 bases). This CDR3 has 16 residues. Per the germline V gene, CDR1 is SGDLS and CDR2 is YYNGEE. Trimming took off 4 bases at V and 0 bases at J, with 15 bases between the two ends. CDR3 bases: TGTGCCAGCAGCCCCGAGGGGGACACTAGCACAGATACGCAGTATTTT. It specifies CASSPEGDTSTDTQYF.

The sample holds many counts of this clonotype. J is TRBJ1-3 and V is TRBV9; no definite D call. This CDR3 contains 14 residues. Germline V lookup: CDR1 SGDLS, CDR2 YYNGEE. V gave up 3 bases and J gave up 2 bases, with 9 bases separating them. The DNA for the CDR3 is TGTGCCAGCAGCGGAGCGATACCTGGAAACACCATATATTTT. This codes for CASSGAIPGNTIYF. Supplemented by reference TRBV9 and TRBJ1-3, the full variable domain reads DSGVTQTPKHLITATGQRVTLRCSPRSGDLSVYWYQQSLDQGLQFLIQYYNGEERAKGNILERFSAQQFPDLHSELNLSSLELGDSALYFCASSGAIPGNTIYFGEGSWLTVV.

CDR3 in DNA: TGCAGTGCTACAAGACAGGGGCGGACAGATACGCAGTATTTT. It translates to CSATRQGRTDTQYF. This chain links TRBV20-1 with TRBJ2-3, with 8 positions matching TRBD1. From germline, CDR1 is DFQATT and CDR2 SNEGSKA (reference sequence). V shed 4 bases and J 3 bases; nucleotides not matched to a gene: 6. The CDR3 has 14 residues.

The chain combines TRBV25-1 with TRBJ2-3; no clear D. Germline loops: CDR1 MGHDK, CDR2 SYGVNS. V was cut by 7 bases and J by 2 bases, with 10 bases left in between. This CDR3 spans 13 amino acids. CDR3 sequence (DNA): TGTGCCAGCACAGGCGGAAACACAGATACGCAGTATTTT. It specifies CASTGGNTDTQYF.

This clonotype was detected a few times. The CDR3: CATSDNRHYNEQFF. The CDR3 bases are TGTGCCACCAGTGACAACCGACACTACAATGAGCAGTTCTTC. The V call is TRBV24-1, the J call TRBJ2-1; D remains ambiguous. V lost 4 bases and J 3 bases, leaving 9 bases between the germline ends. This CDR3 region has 14 residues. Germline CDR1 reads KGHDR; CDR2 reads SFDVKD.